This record looks at one T cell receptor (beta chain) sequence and its context. The data belong to a study of blood T cell repertoires in COVID-19. Study-wide background: Sites in the United States, Italy and Spain provided acute and convalescent COVID-19 samples. T cells, B-cell-depleted T cells, or PBMCs provided the cDNA or gDNA that served as material.

Original processing notes: For nucleated cells, counts were estimated from reference gene primer amplification. Some clones are missing from TCRdb's copy, which holds only in-frame ones; the method was immunoSEQ multiplex PCR. The V and J calls and clone size come from that table; D and trimming were worked out from the DNA. The sample consists of approximately 280,000 clones, 86% of them appearing once. The source is a woman aged 25 to 45 who had recovered from COVID-19. Sequencing was carried out using peripheral blood.

The CDR3 coding sequence is TGTGCCAGCTCAACCGGGACTAGCGGGGCTGGGGATGAGCAGTTCTTC. This gives the protein CASSTGTSGAGDEQFF. The chain links TRBV18 to TRBJ2-1; 13 nucleotides line up with TRBD2. Germline V CDR1 and CDR2: KGHSH, LQKENI. This CDR3 is built from 16 residues. V was pared by 5 bases and J by 8 bases, with 9 bases of the junction left unmatched.